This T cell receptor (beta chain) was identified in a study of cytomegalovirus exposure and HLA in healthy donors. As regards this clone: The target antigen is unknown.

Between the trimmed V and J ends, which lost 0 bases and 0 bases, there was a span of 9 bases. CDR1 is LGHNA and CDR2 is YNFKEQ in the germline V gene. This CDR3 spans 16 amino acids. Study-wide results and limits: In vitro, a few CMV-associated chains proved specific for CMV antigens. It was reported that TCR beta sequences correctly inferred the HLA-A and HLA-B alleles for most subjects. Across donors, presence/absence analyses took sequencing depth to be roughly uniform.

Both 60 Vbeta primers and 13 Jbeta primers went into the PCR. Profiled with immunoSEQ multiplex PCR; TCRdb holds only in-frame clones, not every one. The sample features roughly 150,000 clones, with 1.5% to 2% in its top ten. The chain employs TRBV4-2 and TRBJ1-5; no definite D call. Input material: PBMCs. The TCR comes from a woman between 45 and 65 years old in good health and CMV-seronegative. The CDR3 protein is CASSQEGGYSNQPQHF. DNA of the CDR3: TGTGCCAGCAGCCAAGAGGGAGGATATAGCAATCAGCCCCAGCATTTT.